The 16 T cell receptor beta chains given below trace back to one sample, sequenced in a study of blood T cells in healthy people across ages. PCR was performed a second time for about 6 to 12 cycles using a sample-barcoded 5' primer and a J-beta primer mix. TCRdb reprocessed the 5' RACE reads with MiXCR, giving one entry per CDR3 protein. The repertoire has some 780,000 distinct CDR3 sequences, just over 55% of them found once; the top ten carry around 24%. Sequenced: blood. The receptors originated from a middle-aged man in good health.

The chain has TRBV7-3 and TRBJ2-6; 10 positions match TRBD1. The germline gives CDR1 SGHTA, CDR2 FQGTGA. J was trimmed by 0 bases and V by 4 bases; bases with no gene match: 0. CDR3 length: 16 residues. The CDR3 here is CASSWTGGSGANVLTF. CDR3 bases: TGTGCCAGCAGCTGGACAGGGGGCTCTGGGGCCAACGTCCTGACTTTC.

This clonotype was found a few times. This chain links TRBV20-1 with TRBJ2-5; TRBD1 is a possible D gene (6 bases). V was cut by 8 bases and J by 2 bases, with 12 bases left in between. The germline V gene encodes CDR1 DFQATT and CDR2 SNEGSKA (reference sequence). This CDR3 region has 12 residues. DNA of the CDR3: TGCAGTTCCTCAACAGGGCAAGAGACCCAGTACTTC. Encoded protein: CSSSTGQETQYF.

The gene calls are TRBV12-3 or TRBV12-4 and TRBJ2-4, with 7 bases fitting TRBD2. This CDR3 region has 14 residues. V gave up 6 bases and J gave up 11 bases; unmatched junction bases: 13. CDR3 DNA: TGTGCCAGCAGCGGGTCGGGGGGAACGAAACTTCAGTACTTC. Translating it yields CASSGSGGTKLQYF.

This clonotype was counted at least ten times. J is TRBJ2-1 and V is TRBV25-1; unclear D gene. The germline V gene has CDR1 MGHDK and CDR2 SYGVNS. V lost 4 bases, J lost 4 bases, and 11 bases lay in between. The CDR3 runs 14 residues. For the CDR3, the DNA is TGTGCCAGCAGTGGATCCGGACGATACAATGAGCAGTTCTTC. Translated: CASSGSGRYNEQFF.

This rearrangement joins TRBV25-1 to TRBJ1-6; D call uncertain. From germline, CDR1 is MGHDK and CDR2 SYGVNS. The CDR3 has 15 amino acids. The V end lost 2 bases, the J end lost 2 bases, and 7 bases lay between the germline ends. The DNA for the CDR3 is TGTGCCAGCAGTGAACCCACCACCTATAATTCACCCCTCCACTTT. As protein: CASSEPTTYNSPLHF.

The chain uses TRBV7-2 and TRBJ2-4, with unresolved D. The CDR3 is 13 amino acids. V lost 2 bases and J lost 8, with 10 bases in between. The V gene's germline CDR1 is SGHTA and CDR2 FQGNSA. The CDR3 nucleotides are TGTGCCAGCAGCTTATCCGCCCAGGACATTCAGTACTTC. As protein: CASSLSAQDIQYF.

This chain joins TRBV7-3 and TRBJ2-3; D is possibly TRBD2 (7 bases). This CDR3 is 14 amino acids long. Trimming left V 2 bases short and J 4 bases short, with 10 bases between. Germline loops: CDR1 SGHTA, CDR2 FQGTGA. The CDR3 is CASSLPGGADTQYF. CDR3 bases: TGTGCCAGCAGCTTACCGGGGGGCGCAGATACGCAGTATTTT.

V and J are TRBV20-1 and TRBJ2-7; 10 positions match TRBD1. The CDR3 is 16 amino acids. V shed 3 bases and J 0 bases; nucleotides not matched to a gene: 8. Germline values: CDR1 DFQATT, CDR2 SNEGSKA (reference sequence). The CDR3 DNA is TGCAGTGCTAGTGGGACAGGGGAAGGGGTCTCCTACGAGCAGTACTTC. It specifies CSASGTGEGVSYEQYF.

The rearrangement joins TRBV4-3 to TRBJ2-1, with TRBD2 identical over 11 bases. The CDR3 is made up of 16 amino acids. From germline, CDR1 is LGHNA and CDR2 YSLEER. V trimming: 4 bases; J trimming: 8 bases; junction bases outside the gene matches: 10. CDR3: CASSPRVAGGTHEQFF. The CDR3 DNA reads TGCGCCAGCAGCCCTCGAGTAGCGGGAGGGACCCATGAGCAGTTCTTC.

This sequence joins TRBV3-1 and TRBJ2-2, with 7 bases matching TRBD2. The junction had 12 bases not matched to a gene; V was cut back by 0 bases and J by 5 bases. This CDR3 has 18 residues. Germline V gene sequence: CDR1 LGHDT, CDR2 YNNKEL (reference sequence). The CDR3 region is CASSQDRGGSRGTGELFF. The CDR3 region has the DNA TGTGCCAGCAGCCAAGATAGAGGCGGGAGTCGAGGAACCGGGGAGCTGTTTTTT.

The chain joins TRBV14 to TRBJ2-2, with 13 bases that match TRBD2. Germline V lookup: CDR1 SGHDN, CDR2 FVKESK. The CDR3 length is 17 residues. V trimming: 2 bases; J trimming: 4 bases; junction bases outside the gene matches: 4. This CDR3 is CASSQIWTSGGTGELFF. CDR3 sequence (DNA): TGTGCCAGCAGCCAAATCTGGACTAGCGGGGGCACCGGGGAGCTGTTTTTT.

The chain uses TRBV7-6 and TRBJ2-1, with TRBD1 identical over 7 bases. V lost 3 bases, J lost 5 bases, and 7 bases stayed unmatched. The CDR3 has 15 amino acids. Germline CDR1 is SGHVS and CDR2 is FNYEAQ. Here the CDR3 reads CASSFSGQTHNEQFF. DNA of the CDR3: TGTGCCAGCAGCTTTTCGGGACAGACACACAATGAGCAGTTCTTC.

V gene TRBV29-1 combines with J gene TRBJ2-1, with D perhaps matching TRBD1 (6 bases). Germline loops: CDR1 SQVTM, CDR2 ANQGSEA. The CDR3 extends over 16 amino acids. Trimming pared 3 bases from V and 4 bases from J, leaving 19 bases between. The CDR3 nucleotides read TGCAGCGTTGAGTTGATTCCGGACAGAAAATACAATGAGCAGTTCTTC. It specifies CSVELIPDRKYNEQFF.

The chain carries TRBV11-3 and TRBJ2-5; 10 nucleotides align to TRBD1. Germline V gene lookup returns CDR1 SGHNT and CDR2 YENEEA. This CDR3 has 17 residues. The J segment lost 1 base and the V segment lost 5 bases, leaving 10 bases of the junction unmatched. CDR3 nucleotides: TGTGCCAGCAGCAACCTGGACAGGGGGGGACTCCAAGAGACCCAGTACTTC. Its translation: CASSNLDRGGLQETQYF. Full variable domain (remainder filled in from reference TRBV11-3 and TRBJ2-5): EAGVVQSPRYKIIEKKQPVAFWCNPISGHNTLYWYLQNLGQGPELLIRYENEEAVDDSQLPKDRFSAERLKGVDSTLKIQPAELGDSAVYLCASSNLDRGGLQETQYFGPGTRLLVL.

This clonotype came up once. The CDR3 region has the DNA TGTGCCAGCAGCGTAGCTCCGGACAGGGGTGAGCAGTTCTTC. It specifies CASSVAPDRGEQFF. The V gene is TRBV9, the J gene TRBJ2-1, with TRBD1 identical over 9 bases. The CDR3 is 14 amino acids. Germline assignment: CDR1 SGDLS and CDR2 YYNGEE. V shed 0 bases and J 9 bases; nucleotides not matched to a gene: 4.

This chain uses TRBV20-1 with TRBJ2-5, with D hard to call. Germline lookup yields CDR1 DFQATT and CDR2 SNEGSKA (reference sequence). CDR3 size: 17 residues. The V and J ends lost 1 base and 11 bases respectively, with 29 bases between them. CDR3 residues: CSARGQESALIGREQYF. The DNA of the CDR3 is TGCAGTGCTAGAGGCCAGGAGTCCGCGCTGATCGGAAGAGAGCAGTACTTC.